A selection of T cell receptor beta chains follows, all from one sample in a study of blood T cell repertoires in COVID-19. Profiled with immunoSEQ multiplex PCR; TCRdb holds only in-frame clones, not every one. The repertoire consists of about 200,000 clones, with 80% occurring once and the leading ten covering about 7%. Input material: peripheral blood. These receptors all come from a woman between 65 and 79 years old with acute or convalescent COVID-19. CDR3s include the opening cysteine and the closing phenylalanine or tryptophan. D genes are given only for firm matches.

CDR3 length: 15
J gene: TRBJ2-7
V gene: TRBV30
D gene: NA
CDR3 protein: CAWSPRRVTSGEQYF
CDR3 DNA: TGTGCCTGGAGTCCCCGGCGGGTGACCTCGGGCGAGCAGTACTTC

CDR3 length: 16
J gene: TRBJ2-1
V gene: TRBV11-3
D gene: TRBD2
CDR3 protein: CASSLALAGGRDEQFF
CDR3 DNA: TGTGCCAGCAGCTTAGCGCTAGCGGGGGGGCGGGATGAGCAGTTCTTC

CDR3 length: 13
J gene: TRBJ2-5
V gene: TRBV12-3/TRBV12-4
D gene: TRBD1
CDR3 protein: CASRPTGVETQYF
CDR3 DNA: TGTGCCAGCAGACCAACAGGGGTCGAGACCCAGTACTTC

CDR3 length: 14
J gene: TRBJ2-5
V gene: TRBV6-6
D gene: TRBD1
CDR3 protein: CASSYGDRAETQYF
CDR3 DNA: TGTGCCAGCAGTTACGGGGACAGGGCCGAGACCCAGTACTTC

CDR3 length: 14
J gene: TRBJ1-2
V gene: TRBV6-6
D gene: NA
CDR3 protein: CASSHLQGDYGYTF
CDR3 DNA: TGTGCCAGCAGTCACCTACAGGGAGACTATGGCTACACCTTC

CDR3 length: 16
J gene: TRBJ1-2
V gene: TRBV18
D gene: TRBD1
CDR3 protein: CASSLPPRTGDYGYTF
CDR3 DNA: TGTGCCAGCTCACTCCCACCTCGGACAGGGGACTATGGCTACACCTTC

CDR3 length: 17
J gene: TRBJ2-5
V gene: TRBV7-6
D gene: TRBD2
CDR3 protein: CASSLVFGGGIQETQYF
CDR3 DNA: TGTGCCAGCAGCTTAGTATTTGGCGGGGGGATTCAAGAGACCCAGTACTTC

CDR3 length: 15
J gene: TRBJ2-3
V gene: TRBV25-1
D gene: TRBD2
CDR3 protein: CASSESGGLKDTQYF
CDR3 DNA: TGTGCCAGCAGTGAATCGGGGGGGCTGAAAGATACGCAGTATTTT

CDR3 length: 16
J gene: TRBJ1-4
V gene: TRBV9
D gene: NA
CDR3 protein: CASSSQGGLANEKLFF
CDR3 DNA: TGTGCCAGCAGCTCTCAAGGGGGATTAGCTAATGAAAAACTGTTTTTT

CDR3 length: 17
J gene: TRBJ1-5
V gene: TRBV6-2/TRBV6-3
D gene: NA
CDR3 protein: CASSYSSRGASNQPQHF
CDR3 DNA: TGTGCCAGCAGTTACTCGTCCCGGGGGGCCAGCAATCAGCCCCAGCATTTT

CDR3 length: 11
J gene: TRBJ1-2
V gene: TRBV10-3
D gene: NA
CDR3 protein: CAISAGGGYTF
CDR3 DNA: TGTGCCATCAGTGCGGGGGGCGGCTACACCTTC

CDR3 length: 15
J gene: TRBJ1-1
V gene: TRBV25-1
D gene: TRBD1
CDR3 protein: CASSPYGTVGTEAFF
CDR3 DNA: TGTGCCAGCAGCCCCTACGGGACAGTGGGAACTGAAGCTTTCTTT